This passage covers 12 T cell receptor beta chains from one sample sequenced in a study of metastatic and nonmetastatic thyroid tumors. TCRdb re-clonotyped the PCR reads through MiXCR. The data hold roughly 18,000 clones, with roughly 33% observed a single time. Ahead of thyroid surgery, no patient had received treatment of any kind. Sequencing was carried out using adjacent normal tissue. The source of these receptors is a female donor with papillary thyroid cancer or a benign thyroid nodule (not recorded which). Some clones in this sample may be carry-over from other donors' samples.

This clone was picked up one time. This sequence joins TRBV5-6 and TRBJ2-1, with TRBD1 matching over 7 bases. The ends lost 5 bases at V and 4 bases at J; junction bases unmatched: 9. This CDR3 spans 15 amino acids. Germline V gene lookup returns CDR1 SGHDT and CDR2 YYEEEE. CDR3 residues: CASSSGQVGYNEQFF. The CDR3 DNA reads TGTGCCAGCAGTTCCGGACAGGTGGGGTACAATGAGCAGTTCTTC.

This clone was found once. This sequence joins TRBV6-4 and TRBJ2-6, with 13 nucleotides matching TRBD2. The ends lost 4 bases at V and 0 bases at J; junction bases unmatched: 12. This CDR3 has 21 amino acids. Germline V gene data show CDR1 as MRHNA and CDR2 as SNTAGT. The CDR3 nucleotides are TGTGCCAGCAGTGTCGCGACTAGCGGGAGGACTCTATTCTCTGGGGCCAACGTCCTGACTTTC. This sequence encodes CASSVATSGRTLFSGANVLTF.

The chain employs TRBV6-1 and TRBJ2-7; TRBD2 matches at 10 bases. Germline values: CDR1 MNHNS, CDR2 SASEGT. Trimming took 6 bases from V and 3 from J; bases not matched to a gene: 11. There are 16 residues in the CDR3. CDR3 loop: CASSPGAGGANYEQYF. CDR3 coding DNA: TGTGCCAGCAGCCCCGGAGCGGGGGGGGCTAACTACGAGCAGTACTTC.

The chain uses TRBV30 and TRBJ2-7; the match to TRBD2 covers 16 bases. V was pared by 2 bases and J by 7 bases, with 17 bases of the junction left unmatched. The length of the CDR3 is 19 residues. Germline lookup yields CDR1 GTSNPN and CDR2 SVGIG (reference sequence). The CDR3 here is CAWSWTGLAGGPARIEQYF. The CDR3 coding sequence is TGTGCCTGGAGTTGGACGGGACTAGCGGGAGGGCCCGCGAGGATAGAGCAGTACTTC.

This clone was detected a few times. The V call is TRBV2, the J call TRBJ2-3; 7 nucleotides agree with TRBD1. The CDR3 runs to 15 residues. Germline trimming cut 3 bases from V and 6 bases from J; bases unmatched to any gene: 9. CDR1 is SNHLY and CDR2 is FYNNEI in the germline V gene. The chain's CDR3 is CASSDRTGDYDTQYF. CDR3 sequence (DNA): TGTGCCAGCAGTGACAGGACAGGAGATTATGATACGCAGTATTTT.

The chain joins TRBV7-8 to TRBJ1-1, with D perhaps TRBD1 (5 bases). Trimming took 0 bases from V and 4 from J, leaving 12 bases between them. Germline CDR1 and CDR2: SGHVS and FQNEAQ. CDR3 length: 15 residues. The CDR3 DNA follows: TGTGCCAGCAGCTTAGCGCACCAGGGTGGCACTGAAGCTTTCTTT. Translation gives CASSLAHQGGTEAFF.

Notes on this clone: The CDR3 ends on some other residue instead of the conserved phenylalanine or tryptophan, so this is likely a read error. The DNA is omitted, as the CDR3 cannot be located on it reliably, and the CDR3 follows TCRdb's listing. V gene TRBV11-2 combines with J gene TRBJ1-2; TRBD1 is the table's D call and was not checked against the DNA. A total of 13 residues make up the CDR3, ends included. CDR1 SGHAT and CDR2 FQNNGV come from the germline V gene. The CDR3 here is CACSSQGDYGHTL.

V and J are TRBV6-6 and TRBJ1-2; TRBD1 is a possible D gene (5 bases). This CDR3 has 13 residues. The germline V gene encodes CDR1 MNHNY and CDR2 SVGAGI (reference sequence). V was trimmed by 4 bases and J by 8 bases, leaving 14 bases between them. CDR3 nucleotides: TGTGCCAGCAGTTCCTCGGGGGGAAGGGGCTACACCTTC. As protein: CASSSSGGRGYTF.

This clone was detected only a few times. The rearrangement joins TRBV28 to TRBJ2-5; a weak D match, TRBD2 (6 bases). Germline CDR1 MDHEN, CDR2 SYDVKM. The CDR3 contains 15 residues. Deletions cut 3 bases from V and 5 bases from J, with 16 bases between. The CDR3 loop is CASSFEHGAGETQYF. CDR3 nucleotides: TGTGCCAGCAGTTTTGAACATGGGGCGGGGGAGACCCAGTACTTC.

The chain employs TRBV6-1 and TRBJ1-6, with 7 bases matching TRBD1. Germline V gene data show CDR1 as MNHNS and CDR2 as SASEGT. Trimming removed 6 bases from V and 10 bases from J; junction bases left unmatched: 9. CDR3 size: 14 residues. CDR3 in amino acids: CASSPGTEASPLHF. The CDR3 DNA reads as TGTGCCAGCAGCCCCGGGACAGAGGCCTCACCCCTCCACTTT.

This clone showed up just a few times. Other DNA sequences of this sample code for an identical CDR3. This chain links TRBV5-1 with TRBJ2-3; D not resolved. This CDR3 spans 16 amino acids. CDR1 SGHRS and CDR2 YFSETQ come from the germline V gene. Trimming removed 0 bases from V and 3 bases from J, with 14 bases in between. The CDR3 region has the DNA TGCGCCAGCAGCTTGGAACAGCTCGCTAGGACAGATACGCAGTATTTT. Its translation is CASSLEQLARTDTQYF. Full variable domain (rest looked up from reference TRBV5-1 and TRBJ2-3): KAGVTQTPRYLIKTRGQQVTLSCSPISGHRSVSWYQQTPGQGLQFLFEYFSETQRNKGNFPGRFSGRQFSNSRSEMNVSTLELGDSALYLCASSLEQLARTDTQYFGPGTRLTVL.

The chain links TRBV5-6 to TRBJ2-5; no definite D call. This CDR3 region has 13 residues. The germline V and J ends were trimmed by 4 bases and 0 bases, with 7 bases remaining between them. Germline lookup yields CDR1 SGHDT and CDR2 YYEEEE. This CDR3 is CASSPDNQETQYF. The CDR3 DNA follows: TGTGCCAGCAGCCCCGACAACCAAGAGACCCAGTACTTC.